The 7 T cell receptor beta chains reported below all come from one sample, sequenced in a study of blood T cell repertoires in COVID-19. Measured with immunoSEQ multiplex PCR; TCRdb has only the in-frame clones, and not every one. The table has some 200,000 clones, 82% seen once. The material sequenced was peripheral blood. These receptors came from a middle-aged woman with acute or convalescent COVID-19.

The chain recombines TRBV3-1 (or the pseudogene TRBV3-2) with TRBJ1-1; no definite D call. The CDR3 is made up of 16 amino acids. V lost 4 bases to trimming and J lost 1 base, with 16 bases between them. Germline CDR1 is LGHDT and CDR2 is YNNKEL (reference sequence). CDR3 residues: CASSPHHPRGNTEAFF. The CDR3 nucleotides read TGTGCCAGCAGCCCCCACCACCCCCGGGGGAACACTGAAGCTTTCTTT.

The sample holds a few counts of this clone. This chain connects TRBV4-3 to TRBJ2-7, with 7 bases matching TRBD2. The CDR3 sequence is 13 residues long. In germline, CDR1 is LGHNA, CDR2 YSLEER. V shed 5 bases and J 2 bases; nucleotides not matched to a gene: 3. The CDR3 DNA reads TGCGCCAGCAGCTTAGGACTAGCCTACGAGCAGTACTTC. Amino acid sequence: CASSLGLAYEQYF.

This clone has a count of ten or more. The chain links TRBV10-1 to TRBJ2-3, with D maybe TRBD1 (6 bases). From germline, CDR1 is WNHNN and CDR2 SYGVQD (reference sequence). V lost 5 bases and J lost 0, with 15 bases in between. This CDR3 has 16 residues. CDR3 residues: CASSPTGHASTDTQYF. CDR3 nucleotides: TGCGCCAGCAGTCCTACAGGGCATGCTAGCACAGATACGCAGTATTTT.

J is TRBJ1-4 and V is TRBV10-1; TRBD1 agrees at 7 bases. In germline, CDR1 is WNHNN, CDR2 SYGVQD (reference sequence). This CDR3 has 14 amino acids. Trimming removed 6 bases from V and 5 bases from J; junction bases left unmatched: 6. CDR3 region: CASRDGTENEKLFF. The CDR3, as DNA: TGCGCCAGCAGAGACGGGACAGAGAATGAAAAACTGTTTTTT.

This sequence joins TRBV28 and TRBJ1-1, with a tentative D call TRBD1 (6 bases). CDR1 and CDR2 from the germline V gene are MDHEN and SYDVKM. V lost 2 bases and J lost 11, with 12 bases in between. This CDR3 contains 12 residues. The CDR3 loop is CASSLGGPMAFF. The CDR3 nucleotides read TGTGCCAGCAGTTTAGGGGGCCCTATGGCTTTCTTT.

V gene TRBV6-2 or TRBV6-3 combines with J gene TRBJ2-1, with 7 bases fitting TRBD1. This CDR3 is 15 amino acids long. CDR1 MNHEY and CDR2 SVGEGT come from the germline V gene. J lost 8 bases, V lost 2 bases, and 9 bases had no gene match. The CDR3: CASSYRDRVFDEQFF. CDR3 nucleotide sequence: TGTGCCAGCAGTTACCGTGACAGGGTTTTCGATGAGCAGTTCTTC.

The chain uses TRBV19 and TRBJ2-7, with 9 bases identical to TRBD1. The CDR3 sequence is 15 residues long. The germline V gene has CDR1 LNHDA and CDR2 SQIVND (reference sequence). Trimming cost V 7 bases and J 7 bases; bases outside gene matches: 14. The CDR3 DNA reads TGTGCCAGTACCACTACCGGGACAGGGATTCAGGAGCAGTACTTC. Amino acids: CASTTTGTGIQEQYF.